One sample yielded the 17 T cell receptor beta chains listed below, sequenced in a study of glioma-infiltrating T cells after dendritic cell vaccination. Produced via immunoSEQ multiplex PCR; TCRdb's table is partial and in-frame only. The sample shows about 50,000 clones, 75% to 90% of them seen only once. Time point reported: after dendritic cell vaccination, including at tumor progression/relapse. The material sequenced was blood, taken after dendritic cell vaccination. The source is a human donor with glioblastoma.

This chain links TRBV7-2 with TRBJ1-2; 7 bases align to TRBD1. Germline V lookup: CDR1 SGHTA, CDR2 FQGNSA. The ends lost 0 bases at V and 4 bases at J; junction bases unmatched: 5. The CDR3 sequence is 15 residues long. The CDR3 DNA reads as TGTGCCAGCAGCTTAGCGGGACAGCTCATCTATGGCTACACCTTC. Translated, it gives CASSLAGQLIYGYTF. The variable domain in full, completed from reference TRBV7-2 and TRBJ1-2, reads GAGVSQSPSNKVTEKGKDVELRCDPISGHTALYWYRQSLGQGLEFLIYFQGNSAPDKSGLPSDRFSAERTGGSVSTLTIQRTQQEDSAVYLCASSLAGQLIYGYTFGSGTRLTVV.

This chain uses TRBV7-2 with TRBJ1-5; 8 positions agree with TRBD1. V dropped 9 bases and J dropped 1; count of bases not matched to a gene: 2. CDR3 size: 13 residues. Germline V gene lookup returns CDR1 SGHTA and CDR2 FQGNSA. CDR3 in amino acids: CASGDRSNQPQHF. CDR3 nucleotides: TGTGCCAGTGGGGACAGGAGCAATCAGCCCCAGCATTTT.

The chain carries TRBV27 and TRBJ1-1; D call uncertain. The CDR3 extends over 12 amino acids. Trimming left V 4 bases short and J 1 base short, with 4 bases between. Germline CDR1 reads MNHEY; CDR2 reads SMNVEV (reference sequence). CDR3 nucleotides: TGTGCCAGCAGTTCAGGGAACACTGAAGCTTTCTTT. As protein: CASSSGNTEAFF.

The V gene is TRBV6-5, the J gene TRBJ2-5; 10 nucleotides line up with TRBD1. The assigned J gene may be wrong: the sequence end matches TRBJ2-7 better. This CDR3 contains 15 residues. Germline V lookup: CDR1 MNHEY, CDR2 SVGAGI. The CDR3 DNA reads as TGTGCCAGCAGTTACCGGGACAGGGGCTCCTACGAGCAGTACTTC. Its protein product is CASSYRDRGSYEQYF.

The chain links TRBV7-2 to TRBJ2-7; 10 nucleotides agree with TRBD1. The CDR3 extends over 15 amino acids. The V gene end was trimmed by 7 bases and the J gene end by 0 bases; junction bases not matched to a gene: 6. The germline gives CDR1 SGHTA, CDR2 FQGNSA. This CDR3 is CASTIGTGDSYEQYF. The CDR3 DNA follows: TGTGCCAGCACGATAGGGACAGGGGACTCCTACGAGCAGTACTTC.

The CDR3 nucleotides are TGTGCCAGCAGCGCCACCGGGACTAGCGGGAAAACCGGGGAGCTGTTTTTT. Protein product: CASSATGTSGKTGELFF. This chain links TRBV7-2 with TRBJ2-2, with 13 bases identical to TRBD2. The CDR3 extends over 17 amino acids. Germline assignment: CDR1 SGHTA and CDR2 FQGNSA. The trim removed 5 bases at V and 5 bases at J, leaving 8 bases unmatched.

J is TRBJ2-1 and V is TRBV20-1, with D possibly TRBD1 on 6 matching bases. V lost 7 bases and J 3 bases, leaving 7 bases between the germline ends. Germline CDR1 DFQATT, CDR2 SNEGSKA (reference sequence). CDR3 length: 11 residues. CDR3 nucleotide sequence: TGCAGTGGGGGACACTACAATGAGCAGTTCTTC. It specifies CSGGHYNEQFF.

CDR3 sequence reads: CASSGRGKREGPHEQFF. The CDR3 DNA follows: TGTGCCAGCAGCGGACGGGGAAAGCGGGAGGGCCCCCATGAGCAGTTCTTC. The chain employs TRBV5-6 and TRBJ2-1, with TRBD2 matching over 10 bases. Germline V gene data show CDR1 as SGHDT and CDR2 as YYEEEE. J lost 8 bases, V lost 4 bases, and 15 bases had no gene match. The CDR3 covers 17 residues. The whole variable domain, remainder taken from reference TRBV5-6 and TRBJ2-1, is DAGVTQSPTHLIKTRGQQVTLRCSPKSGHDTVSWYQQALGQGPQFIFQYYEEEERQRGNFPDRFSGHQFPNYSSELNVNALLLGDSALYLCASSGRGKREGPHEQFFGPGTRLTVL.

The chain has TRBV14 and TRBJ2-5, with a tentative D call TRBD1 (6 bases). CDR3 length equals 15 residues. From germline, CDR1 is SGHDN and CDR2 FVKESK. Trimming stripped 1 base from V and 1 base from J, with 10 bases between. The chain's CDR3 is CASSQVTGFQETQYF. CDR3 sequence (DNA): TGTGCCAGCAGCCAAGTAACAGGGTTCCAAGAGACCCAGTACTTC.

The chain recombines TRBV11-3 with TRBJ1-1, with D tentatively TRBD1 (6 bases). Trimming shortened V by 5 bases and J by 6 bases, and 10 bases separated the two germline ends. The CDR3 extends over 12 amino acids. CDR1 and CDR2 from the germline V gene are SGHNT and YENEEA. This chain's CDR3 is CASSQGGAEAFF. CDR3 sequence (DNA): TGTGCCAGCAGCCAAGGGGGGGCTGAAGCTTTCTTT.

This clone has only a few counts. The gene calls are TRBV18 and TRBJ2-2, with D tentatively TRBD2 (6 bases). Germline V gene sequence: CDR1 KGHSH, CDR2 LQKENI. V lost 0 bases, J lost 0 bases, and 8 bases lay in between. This CDR3 contains 16 residues. As DNA, the CDR3 is TGTGCCAGCTCACCACCGGGGGGACCGAACACCGGGGAGCTGTTTTTT. It is translated as CASSPPGGPNTGELFF.

CDR3 sequence: CASSSPVAASYNEQFF. As DNA, the CDR3 is TGTGCCAGCAGTTCGCCAGTAGCGGCCTCCTACAATGAGCAGTTCTTC. The gene calls are TRBV28 and TRBJ2-1; perhaps TRBD2 as D (6 bases). The CDR3 is 16 residues long. The V gene's germline CDR1 is MDHEN and CDR2 SYDVKM. V was shortened by 4 bases and J by 0 bases, with 13 bases between the two germline ends. Filled out from reference TRBV28 and TRBJ2-1, the complete variable domain reads DVKVTQSSRYLVKRTGEKVFLECVQDMDHENMFWYRQDPGLGLRLIYFSYDVKMKEKGDIPEGYSVSREKKERFSLILESASTNQTSMYLCASSSPVAASYNEQFFGPGTRLTVL.

The chain links TRBV28 to TRBJ1-1, with D uncertain. The V end was cut by 6 bases, the J end by 0 bases, with 17 bases between. This CDR3 region has 16 residues. Germline V gene lookup returns CDR1 MDHEN and CDR2 SYDVKM. This chain's CDR3 is CASSPRVLSLNTEAFF. Written as DNA, the CDR3 is TGTGCCAGCAGCCCCCGTGTTTTAAGCTTGAACACTGAAGCTTTCTTT.

The count of this clone is one. The rearrangement joins TRBV6-5 to TRBJ1-3; TRBD1 matches 7 bases. V gave up 6 bases and J gave up 4 bases; unmatched junction bases: 9. The CDR3 runs to 15 residues. Per germline, CDR1 MNHEY and CDR2 SVGAGI. DNA of the CDR3: TGTGCCAGCAGCGAGGAGGGGGCCAGGGGAAACACCATATATTTT. It codes for CASSEEGARGNTIYF.

V is TRBV11-2 and J is TRBJ1-3, with TRBD1 matching over 7 bases. The CDR3 loop spans 16 amino acids. The junction had 10 bases not matched to a gene; V was cut back by 5 bases and J by 3 bases. From germline, CDR1 is SGHAT and CDR2 FQNNGV. The CDR3 sequence: CASSPGRGGVGNTIYF. CDR3 sequence (DNA): TGTGCCAGCAGCCCAGGAAGAGGGGGCGTTGGAAACACCATATATTTT.

The chain links TRBV2 to TRBJ1-1, with 7 bases aligning to TRBD1. In germline, CDR1 is SNHLY, CDR2 FYNNEI. This CDR3 is built from 14 residues. The V segment lost 6 bases and the J segment 1 base; nucleotides outside the gene matches: 5. CDR3 nucleotides: TGTGCCAGCAGCGTGGGACAGACGAACACTGAAGCTTTCTTT. It encodes CASSVGQTNTEAFF.

The chain carries TRBV5-1 and TRBJ2-1; 12 bases align to TRBD2. After removal of 7 bases from V and 7 bases from J, the junction contained 12 bases not matched to a gene. The CDR3 contains 16 residues. CDR1 is SGHRS and CDR2 is YFSETQ in the germline V gene. The CDR3, as DNA: TGCGCCAGCGGACCGACTAGCGGGAGATCTAGGAATGAGCAGTTCTTC. It is translated as CASGPTSGRSRNEQFF.